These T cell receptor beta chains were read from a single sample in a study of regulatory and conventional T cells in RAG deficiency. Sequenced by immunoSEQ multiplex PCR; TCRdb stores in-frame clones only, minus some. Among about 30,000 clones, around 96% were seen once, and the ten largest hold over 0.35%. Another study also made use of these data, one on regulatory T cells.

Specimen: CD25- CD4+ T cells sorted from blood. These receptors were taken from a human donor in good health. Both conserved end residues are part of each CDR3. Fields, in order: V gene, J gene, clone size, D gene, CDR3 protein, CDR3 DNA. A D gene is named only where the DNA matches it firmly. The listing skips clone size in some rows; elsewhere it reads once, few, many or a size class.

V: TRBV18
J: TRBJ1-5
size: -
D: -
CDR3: CASSPTGRGQPQHF
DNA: TGTGCCAGCTCACCAACAGGGAGAGGCCAGCCCCAGCATTTT

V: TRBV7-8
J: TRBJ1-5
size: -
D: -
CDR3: CASSQMTGSNQPQHF
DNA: TGTGCCAGCAGCCAGATGACAGGTAGCAATCAGCCCCAGCATTTT

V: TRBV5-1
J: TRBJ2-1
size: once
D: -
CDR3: CASTVGRGPSSYNEQFF
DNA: TGCGCCAGCACCGTTGGCAGGGGACCCAGCTCCTACAATGAGCAGTTCTTC

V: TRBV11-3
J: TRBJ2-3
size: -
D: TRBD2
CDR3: CASSPGTSAYWAQYF
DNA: TGTGCCAGCAGCCCGGGGACTAGCGCCTATTGGGCGCAGTATTTT

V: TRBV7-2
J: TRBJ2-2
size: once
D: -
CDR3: CASSLLSLKTGELFF
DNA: TGTGCCAGCAGCCTCCTAAGTTTAAAAACCGGGGAGCTGTTTTTT

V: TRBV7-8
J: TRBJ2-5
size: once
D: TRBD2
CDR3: CASSAQRGGPGTQYF
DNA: TGTGCCAGCAGCGCCCAGCGGGGGGGTCCGGGGACCCAGTACTTC

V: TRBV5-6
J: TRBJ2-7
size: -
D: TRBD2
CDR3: CASSFASGRVIRSYEQYF
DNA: TGTGCCAGCAGCTTTGCTAGCGGGAGGGTGATACGCTCCTACGAGCAGTACTTC

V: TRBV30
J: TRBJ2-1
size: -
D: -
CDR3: CAWSVTGTNEQFF
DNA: TGTGCCTGGAGTGTGACAGGTACCAATGAGCAGTTCTTC

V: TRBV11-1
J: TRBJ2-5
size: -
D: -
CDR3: CASSQGVQLETQYF
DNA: TGTGCCAGCAGCCAAGGGGTGCAGTTAGAGACCCAGTACTTC

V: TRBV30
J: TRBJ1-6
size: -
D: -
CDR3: CAWNSNFYNSPLHF
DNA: TGTGCCTGGAACAGCAACTTCTATAATTCACCCCTCCACTTT

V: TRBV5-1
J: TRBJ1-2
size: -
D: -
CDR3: CASSLAGSGGLANYGYTF
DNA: TGCGCCAGCAGCTTGGCCGGTAGTGGGGGCCTCGCTAACTATGGCTACACCTTC

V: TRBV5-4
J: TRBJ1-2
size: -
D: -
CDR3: CASSLAQGPSGYTF
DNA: TGTGCCAGCAGCTTAGCACAGGGACCTAGCGGCTACACCTTC

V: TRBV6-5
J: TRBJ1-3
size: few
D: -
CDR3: CASRPEGGGNTIYF
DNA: TGTGCCAGCAGACCGGAGGGAGGGGGAAACACCATATATTTT

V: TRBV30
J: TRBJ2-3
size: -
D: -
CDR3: CALARGPSTDTQYF
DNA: TGTGCTCTCGCCCGGGGTCCTAGCACAGATACGCAGTATTTT

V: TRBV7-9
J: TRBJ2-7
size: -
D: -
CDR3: CASSGGREQYF
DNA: TGTGCCAGCAGCGGAGGGAGAGAGCAGTACTTC

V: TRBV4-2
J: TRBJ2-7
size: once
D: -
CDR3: CASNSGANSYEQYF
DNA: TGTGCCAGCAACAGCGGTGCCAACTCCTACGAGCAGTACTTC

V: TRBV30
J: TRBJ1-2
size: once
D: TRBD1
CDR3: CAWRGYGQVDYGYTF
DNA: TGTGCCTGGAGGGGATACGGACAGGTCGACTATGGCTACACCTTC

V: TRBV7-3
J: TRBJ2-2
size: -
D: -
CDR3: CASSLGQNTGELFF
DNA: TGTGCCAGCAGCTTGGGACAAAACACCGGGGAGCTGTTTTTT

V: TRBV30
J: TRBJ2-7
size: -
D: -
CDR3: CAWSPATYEQYF
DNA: TGTGCCTGGAGTCCCGCAACTTACGAGCAGTACTTC

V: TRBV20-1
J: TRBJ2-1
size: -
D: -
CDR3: CSAMDSNEQFF
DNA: TGCAGTGCTATGGACTCGAATGAGCAGTTCTTC

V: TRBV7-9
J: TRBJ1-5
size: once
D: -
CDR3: CASSSIGREGQPQHF
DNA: TGTGCCAGCAGCAGCATCGGCAGGGAAGGTCAGCCCCAGCATTTT

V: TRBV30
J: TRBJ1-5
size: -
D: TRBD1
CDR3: CAWSLPGQGPYQPQHF
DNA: TGTGCCTGGAGCCTGCCGGGACAGGGGCCGTATCAGCCCCAGCATTTT

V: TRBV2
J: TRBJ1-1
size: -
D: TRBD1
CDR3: CASIYGTGDTEAFF
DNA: TGTGCCAGCATTTACGGGACAGGGGACACTGAAGCTTTCTTT

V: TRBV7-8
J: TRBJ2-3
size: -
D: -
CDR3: CASSLEGRIRTDTQYF
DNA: TGTGCCAGCAGCTTAGAGGGGAGGATTCGTACAGATACGCAGTATTTT

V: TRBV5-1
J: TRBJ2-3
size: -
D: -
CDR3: CASSLGAADTQYF
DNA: TGCGCCAGCAGCTTGGGAGCGGCAGATACGCAGTATTTT

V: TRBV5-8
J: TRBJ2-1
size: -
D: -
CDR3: CASSFGPLAKYNEQFF
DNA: TGTGCCAGCAGCTTCGGTCCGCTAGCTAAATACAATGAGCAGTTCTTC

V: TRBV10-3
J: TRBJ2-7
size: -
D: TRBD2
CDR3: CAISVVSGVNYEQYF
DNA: TGTGCCATCAGTGTGGTTAGCGGGGTTAACTACGAGCAGTACTTC

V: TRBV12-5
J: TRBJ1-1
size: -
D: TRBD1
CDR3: CASLRGDRARGTEAFF
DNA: TGTGCTAGTTTACGGGGAGACAGGGCGAGAGGCACTGAAGCTTTCTTT

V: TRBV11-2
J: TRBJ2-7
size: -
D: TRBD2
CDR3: CASSLEGLAYEQYF
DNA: TGTGCCAGCAGCTTAGAGGGACTAGCCTACGAGCAGTACTTC

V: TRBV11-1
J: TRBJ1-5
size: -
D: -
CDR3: CASSLTSGKGQPQHF
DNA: TGTGCCAGCAGCTTAACGTCAGGGAAAGGTCAGCCCCAGCATTTT

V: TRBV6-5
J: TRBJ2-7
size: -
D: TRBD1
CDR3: CASSRDRDTYEQYF
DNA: TGTGCCAGCAGTCGGGACAGGGACACCTACGAGCAGTACTTC

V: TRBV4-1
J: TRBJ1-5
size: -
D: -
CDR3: CASSQDAIRQPQHF
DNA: TGCGCCAGCAGCCAAGATGCGATAAGACAGCCCCAGCATTTT

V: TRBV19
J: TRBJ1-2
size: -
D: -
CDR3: CASSSPGADIYGYTF
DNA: TGTGCCAGTTCCTCTCCAGGGGCAGATATTTATGGCTACACCTTC

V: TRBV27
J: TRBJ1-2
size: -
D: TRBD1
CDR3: CASTRLSFTGGKGYGYTF
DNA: TGTGCCAGCACCCGACTGAGTTTCACAGGGGGAAAAGGCTATGGCTACACCTTC

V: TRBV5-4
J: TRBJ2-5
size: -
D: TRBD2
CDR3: CASKVGRAMRETQYF
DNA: TGTGCCAGCAAAGTCGGGAGGGCCATGAGGGAGACCCAGTACTTC

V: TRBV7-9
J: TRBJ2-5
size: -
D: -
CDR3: CASSLGGAKETQYF
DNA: TGTGCCAGCAGCTTAGGGGGAGCAAAAGAGACCCAGTACTTC

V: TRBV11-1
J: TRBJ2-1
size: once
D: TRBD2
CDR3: CASTDVKGRANEQFF
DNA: TGTGCCAGCACCGACGTGAAGGGGAGGGCCAATGAGCAGTTCTTC

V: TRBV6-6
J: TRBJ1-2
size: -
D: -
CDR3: CASQTTEGGAIGYTF
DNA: TGTGCCAGCCAAACTACCGAGGGGGGGGCTATAGGCTACACCTTC

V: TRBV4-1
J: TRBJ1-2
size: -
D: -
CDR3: CASKKDSVNYGYTF
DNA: TGCGCCAGCAAGAAGGACTCCGTGAACTATGGCTACACCTTC

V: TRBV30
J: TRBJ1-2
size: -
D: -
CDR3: CAWSVQETGGYGYTF
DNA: TGTGCCTGGAGTGTACAGGAGACAGGCGGCTATGGCTACACCTTC

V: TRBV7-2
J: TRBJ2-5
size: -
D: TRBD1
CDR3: CASSFGTGQETQYF
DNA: TGTGCCAGCAGCTTCGGGACAGGGCAAGAGACCCAGTACTTC

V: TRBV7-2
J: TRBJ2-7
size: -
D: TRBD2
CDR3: CASSLDFASGTYEQYF
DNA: TGTGCCAGCAGCTTAGACTTCGCTAGCGGGACCTACGAGCAGTACTTC

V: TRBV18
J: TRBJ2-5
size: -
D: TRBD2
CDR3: CASSPQGLAGGETQYF
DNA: TGTGCCAGCTCACCACAAGGACTAGCGGGGGGAGAGACCCAGTACTTC

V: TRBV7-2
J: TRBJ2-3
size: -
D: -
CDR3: CASSPLPGSTDTQYF
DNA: TGTGCCAGCAGCCCTCTCCCGGGGTCCACAGATACGCAGTATTTT

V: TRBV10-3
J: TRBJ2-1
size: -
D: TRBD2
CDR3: CAIGLANNEQFF
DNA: TGTGCCATCGGACTAGCGAACAATGAGCAGTTCTTC

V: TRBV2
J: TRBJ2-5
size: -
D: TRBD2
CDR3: CASSEAMVGGARETQYF
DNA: TGTGCCAGCAGTGAAGCGATGGTCGGGGGGGCCCGGGAGACCCAGTACTTC

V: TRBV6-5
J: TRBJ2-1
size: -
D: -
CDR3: CASRISPVNEQFF
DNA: TGTGCCAGCAGGATATCTCCAGTTAATGAGCAGTTCTTC

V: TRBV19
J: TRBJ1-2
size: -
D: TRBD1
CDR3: CASNAAMNRGLNYGYTF
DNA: TGTGCCAGTAACGCGGCGATGAACAGGGGGTTAAACTATGGCTACACCTTC

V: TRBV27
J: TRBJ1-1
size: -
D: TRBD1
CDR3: CASSLTDRGHTNTEAFF
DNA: TGTGCCAGCAGTTTAACGGACAGGGGACATACGAACACTGAAGCTTTCTTT

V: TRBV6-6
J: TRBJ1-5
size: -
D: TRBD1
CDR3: CASSYVPGQAQPQHF
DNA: TGTGCCAGCAGTTACGTCCCGGGACAGGCTCAGCCCCAGCATTTT

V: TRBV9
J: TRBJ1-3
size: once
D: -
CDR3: CASSVGHVSGNTIYF
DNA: TGTGCCAGCAGCGTTGGGCACGTCTCTGGAAACACCATATATTTT

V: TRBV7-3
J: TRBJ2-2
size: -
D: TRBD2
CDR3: CASSLGTSGKVTGELFF
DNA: TGTGCCAGCAGCTTGGGGACTAGCGGGAAGGTCACCGGGGAGCTGTTTTTT

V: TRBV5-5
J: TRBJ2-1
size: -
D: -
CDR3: CASSFGDNEQFF
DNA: TGTGCCAGCAGCTTCGGGGATAATGAGCAGTTCTTC

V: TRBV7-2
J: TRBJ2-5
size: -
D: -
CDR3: CASSLDGLQETQYF
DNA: TGTGCCAGCAGCTTAGACGGACTCCAAGAGACCCAGTACTTC

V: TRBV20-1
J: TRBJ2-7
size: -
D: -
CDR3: CSASLEREQYF
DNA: TGCAGTGCTAGTCTTGAGCGTGAGCAGTACTTC

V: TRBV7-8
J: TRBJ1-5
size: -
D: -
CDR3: CASSLVGQRGQPQHF
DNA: TGTGCCAGCAGCTTAGTGGGCCAAAGGGGGCAGCCCCAGCATTTT

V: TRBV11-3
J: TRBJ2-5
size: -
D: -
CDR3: CASSLGGAVQETQYF
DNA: TGTGCCAGCAGCTTAGGGGGCGCTGTCCAAGAGACCCAGTACTTC

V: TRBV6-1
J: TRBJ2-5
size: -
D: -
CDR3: CASSEGPSETQYF
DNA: TGTGCCAGCAGTGAAGGTCCTTCGGAGACCCAGTACTTC

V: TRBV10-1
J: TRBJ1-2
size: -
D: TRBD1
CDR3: CASSESSTGVYTF
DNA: TGCGCCAGCAGTGAGTCTTCGACAGGGGTCTACACCTTC

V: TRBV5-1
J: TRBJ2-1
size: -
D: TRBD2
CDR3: CATSPSGNSYNEQFF
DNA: TGCGCCACCTCCCCTAGCGGGAACTCCTACAATGAGCAGTTCTTC